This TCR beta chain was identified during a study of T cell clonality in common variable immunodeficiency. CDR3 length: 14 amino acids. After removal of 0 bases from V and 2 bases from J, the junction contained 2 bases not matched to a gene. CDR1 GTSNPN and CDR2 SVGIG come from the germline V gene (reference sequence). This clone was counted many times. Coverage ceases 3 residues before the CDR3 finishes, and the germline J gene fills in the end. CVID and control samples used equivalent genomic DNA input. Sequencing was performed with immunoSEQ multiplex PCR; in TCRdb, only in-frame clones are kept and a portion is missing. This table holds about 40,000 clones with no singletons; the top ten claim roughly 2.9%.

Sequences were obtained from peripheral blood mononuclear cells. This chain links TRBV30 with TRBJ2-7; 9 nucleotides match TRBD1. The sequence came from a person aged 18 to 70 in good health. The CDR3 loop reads CAWSVGTGTYEQYF. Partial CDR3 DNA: TGTGCCTGGAGTGTAGGGACAGGGACCTACGAG.